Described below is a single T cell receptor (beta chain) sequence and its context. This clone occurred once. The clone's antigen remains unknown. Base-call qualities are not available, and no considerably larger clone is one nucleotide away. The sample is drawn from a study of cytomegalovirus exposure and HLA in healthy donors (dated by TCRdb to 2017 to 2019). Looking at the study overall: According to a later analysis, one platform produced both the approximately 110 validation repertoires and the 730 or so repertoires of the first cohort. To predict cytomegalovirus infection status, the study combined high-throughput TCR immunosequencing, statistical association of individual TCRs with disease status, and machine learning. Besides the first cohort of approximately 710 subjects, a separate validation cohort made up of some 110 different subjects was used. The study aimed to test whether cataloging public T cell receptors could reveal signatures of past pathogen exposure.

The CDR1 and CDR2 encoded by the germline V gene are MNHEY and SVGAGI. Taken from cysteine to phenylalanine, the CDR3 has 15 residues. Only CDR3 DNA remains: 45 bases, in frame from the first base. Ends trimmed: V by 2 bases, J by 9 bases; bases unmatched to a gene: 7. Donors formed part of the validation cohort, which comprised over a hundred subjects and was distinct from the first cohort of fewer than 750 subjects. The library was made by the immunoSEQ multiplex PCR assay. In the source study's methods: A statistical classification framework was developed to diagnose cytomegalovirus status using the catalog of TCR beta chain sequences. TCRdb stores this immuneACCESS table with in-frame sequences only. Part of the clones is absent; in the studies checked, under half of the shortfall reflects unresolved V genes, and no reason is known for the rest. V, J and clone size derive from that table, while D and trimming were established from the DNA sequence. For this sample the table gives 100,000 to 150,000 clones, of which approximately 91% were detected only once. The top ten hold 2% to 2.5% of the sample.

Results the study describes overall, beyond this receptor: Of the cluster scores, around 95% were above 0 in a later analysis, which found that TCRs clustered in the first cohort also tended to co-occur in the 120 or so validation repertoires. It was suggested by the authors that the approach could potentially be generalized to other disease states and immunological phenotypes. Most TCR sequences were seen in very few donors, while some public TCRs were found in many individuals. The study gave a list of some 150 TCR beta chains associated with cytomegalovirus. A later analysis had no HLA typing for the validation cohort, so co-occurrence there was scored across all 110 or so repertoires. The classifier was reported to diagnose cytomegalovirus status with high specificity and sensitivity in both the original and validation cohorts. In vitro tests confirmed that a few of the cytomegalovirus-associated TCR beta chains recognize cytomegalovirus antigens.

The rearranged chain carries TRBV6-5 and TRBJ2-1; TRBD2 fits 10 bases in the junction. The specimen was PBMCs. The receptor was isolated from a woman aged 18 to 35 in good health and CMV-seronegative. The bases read TGTGCCAGCAGTTACCTCGCTAGCGGGAGCACTGAGCAGTTCTTC. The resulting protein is CASSYLASGSTEQFF.